This is a list of T cell receptor beta chains from one sample in a study of T cell responses to AZD1222 COVID-19 vaccine. Profiled with immunoSEQ multiplex PCR; TCRdb holds only in-frame clones, not every one. The sample lists approximately 120,000 clones; approximately 88% were seen once. Sample: peripheral blood, taken on day 0 of AZD1222 vaccination. The origin of the receptors is an adult in good health. Each CDR3 is given with its conserved first and last residue. A D gene is named only where the DNA matches it firmly. Clone size, where shown, is once, few, many, or a class for clones that have expanded.

d_gene: -
j_gene: TRBJ1-2
v_gene: TRBV12-3/TRBV12-4
abundance: -
CDR3aa: CASNQGAYGYTF
CDR3nt: TGTGCCAGCAATCAGGGAGCCTATGGCTACACCTTC

d_gene: TRBD1
j_gene: TRBJ1-1
v_gene: TRBV5-1
abundance: few
CDR3aa: CASSPNRGGDTEAFF
CDR3nt: TGCGCCAGCAGCCCAAACAGGGGTGGTGACACTGAAGCTTTCTTT

d_gene: TRBD2
j_gene: TRBJ2-3
v_gene: TRBV7-6
abundance: -
CDR3aa: CASSLGPSGMADTQYF
CDR3nt: TGTGCCAGCAGCTTAGGCCCTAGCGGGATGGCAGATACGCAGTATTTT

d_gene: TRBD2
j_gene: TRBJ2-1
v_gene: TRBV5-1
abundance: -
CDR3aa: CASSPGTSWAEQFF
CDR3nt: TGCGCCAGCAGCCCGGGGACTAGTTGGGCTGAGCAGTTCTTC

d_gene: TRBD1
j_gene: TRBJ1-1
v_gene: TRBV12-3/TRBV12-4
abundance: -
CDR3aa: CASSDRVLTEAFF
CDR3nt: TGTGCCAGCAGTGACAGGGTTTTGACTGAAGCTTTCTTT

d_gene: TRBD1
j_gene: TRBJ1-3
v_gene: TRBV6-5
abundance: -
CDR3aa: CASSIGQGPGNTIYF
CDR3nt: TGTGCCAGCAGCATCGGACAGGGTCCTGGAAACACCATATATTTT

d_gene: -
j_gene: TRBJ1-1
v_gene: TRBV30
abundance: -
CDR3aa: CAWRRNENTEAFF
CDR3nt: TGTGCCTGGAGGCGCAACGAGAACACTGAAGCTTTCTTT

d_gene: TRBD1
j_gene: TRBJ1-2
v_gene: TRBV30
abundance: -
CDR3aa: CAGSTGNYGYTF
CDR3nt: TGTGCCGGCTCGACAGGGAACTATGGCTACACCTTC

d_gene: TRBD1
j_gene: TRBJ2-3
v_gene: TRBV7-3
abundance: -
CDR3aa: CASSSSGQGSDTQYF
CDR3nt: TGTGCCAGCAGCTCCTCGGGACAGGGGTCAGATACGCAGTATTTT

d_gene: TRBD1
j_gene: TRBJ2-3
v_gene: TRBV6-6
abundance: -
CDR3aa: CASSTGQGVPTDTQYF
CDR3nt: TGTGCCAGCAGTACGGGACAGGGGGTCCCAACAGATACGCAGTATTTT

d_gene: TRBD1
j_gene: TRBJ2-1
v_gene: TRBV10-3
abundance: -
CDR3aa: CAIRDSTYNEQFF
CDR3nt: TGTGCCATCCGGGACAGCACCTACAATGAGCAGTTCTTC

d_gene: -
j_gene: TRBJ1-1
v_gene: TRBV7-2
abundance: few
CDR3aa: CASSLVAPGFGTEAFF
CDR3nt: TGTGCCAGCAGCTTAGTGGCACCGGGGTTCGGCACTGAAGCTTTCTTT

d_gene: -
j_gene: TRBJ1-6
v_gene: TRBV1
abundance: -
CDR3aa: CTSSQGAGRAPKDSPLHF
CDR3nt: TGCACCAGCAGCCAAGGGGCCGGGAGGGCTCCTAAGGATTCACCCCTCCACTTT

d_gene: TRBD1
j_gene: TRBJ2-1
v_gene: TRBV11-3
abundance: -
CDR3aa: CASSLGQRGDRRYNEQFF
CDR3nt: TGTGCCAGCAGCTTAGGTCAACGTGGGGACAGGCGGTACAATGAGCAGTTCTTC

d_gene: -
j_gene: TRBJ2-7
v_gene: TRBV3-1/TRBV3-2
abundance: -
CDR3aa: CASSQGGVNEQYF
CDR3nt: TGTGCCAGCAGCCAAGGGGGCGTGAACGAGCAGTACTTC

d_gene: TRBD2
j_gene: TRBJ2-7
v_gene: TRBV10-3
abundance: -
CDR3aa: CAISVLAGGGEQYF
CDR3nt: TGTGCCATCAGTGTTCTAGCGGGAGGGGGTGAGCAGTACTTC

d_gene: TRBD1
j_gene: TRBJ2-1
v_gene: TRBV5-1
abundance: -
CDR3aa: CASSPEGAGYNEQFF
CDR3nt: TGCGCCAGCAGCCCTGAGGGGGCCGGCTACAATGAGCAGTTCTTC

d_gene: -
j_gene: TRBJ1-4
v_gene: TRBV7-9
abundance: -
CDR3aa: CASSFPTGTGNEKLFF
CDR3nt: TGTGCCAGCAGCTTTCCAACCGGGACGGGTAATGAAAAACTGTTTTTT

d_gene: -
j_gene: TRBJ2-6
v_gene: TRBV7-6
abundance: -
CDR3aa: CASSFQSAGANVLTF
CDR3nt: TGTGCCAGCAGCTTCCAGAGTGCTGGGGCCAACGTCCTGACTTTC

d_gene: -
j_gene: TRBJ1-4
v_gene: TRBV5-5
abundance: -
CDR3aa: CASSLIGAGTNEKLFF
CDR3nt: TGTGCCAGCAGCTTGATCGGGGCTGGGACTAATGAAAAACTGTTTTTT

d_gene: TRBD1
j_gene: TRBJ1-1
v_gene: TRBV11-2
abundance: -
CDR3aa: CASSFGQGRAFF
CDR3nt: TGTGCCAGCAGCTTTGGACAGGGGCGCGCTTTCTTT

d_gene: -
j_gene: TRBJ2-7
v_gene: TRBV9
abundance: -
CDR3aa: CASSRKGGSGATSYEQYF
CDR3nt: TGTGCCAGCAGCCGTAAGGGGGGCTCCGGGGCAACCTCCTACGAGCAGTACTTC

d_gene: TRBD2
j_gene: TRBJ2-5
v_gene: TRBV9
abundance: -
CDR3aa: CASSVAMTGLAAQETQYF
CDR3nt: TGTGCCAGCAGCGTAGCTATGACGGGACTAGCGGCTCAAGAGACCCAGTACTTC

d_gene: TRBD1
j_gene: TRBJ1-2
v_gene: TRBV7-2
abundance: -
CDR3aa: CASSSRGGDDGYTF
CDR3nt: TGTGCCAGCAGCTCCAGAGGGGGCGATGATGGCTACACCTTC

d_gene: TRBD1
j_gene: TRBJ1-6
v_gene: TRBV27
abundance: -
CDR3aa: CASSIDRGVPLHF
CDR3nt: TGTGCCAGCAGTATTGACAGGGGCGTACCCCTCCACTTT

d_gene: -
j_gene: TRBJ1-3
v_gene: TRBV24-1
abundance: -
CDR3aa: CATEGKAGNTIYF
CDR3nt: TGTGCCACCGAAGGGAAGGCCGGAAACACCATATATTTT

d_gene: -
j_gene: TRBJ2-5
v_gene: TRBV7-9
abundance: -
CDR3aa: CASSSQGGQETQYF
CDR3nt: TGTGCCAGCAGCTCGCAGGGCGGGCAAGAGACCCAGTACTTC

d_gene: TRBD2
j_gene: TRBJ2-2
v_gene: TRBV12-3/TRBV12-4
abundance: -
CDR3aa: CASGTSNTGELFF
CDR3nt: TGTGCCAGCGGGACTAGCAACACCGGGGAGCTGTTTTTT

d_gene: TRBD1
j_gene: TRBJ1-1
v_gene: TRBV9
abundance: -
CDR3aa: CASSGPTGARRTEAFF
CDR3nt: TGTGCCAGCAGCGGGCCGACAGGGGCCCGGCGCACTGAAGCTTTCTTT

d_gene: TRBD1
j_gene: TRBJ1-2
v_gene: TRBV19
abundance: -
CDR3aa: CASSPGDRSNYGYTF
CDR3nt: TGTGCCAGTAGTCCGGGGGACAGGAGCAACTATGGCTACACCTTC

d_gene: TRBD1
j_gene: TRBJ1-5
v_gene: TRBV25-1
abundance: -
CDR3aa: CASSESKLTGLNQPQHF
CDR3nt: TGTGCCAGCAGTGAATCGAAATTGACAGGGTTAAATCAGCCCCAGCATTTT

d_gene: TRBD1
j_gene: TRBJ1-2
v_gene: TRBV4-2
abundance: -
CDR3aa: CASSQEETGYYGYTF
CDR3nt: TGTGCCAGCAGCCAAGAAGAGACAGGGTACTATGGCTACACCTTC

d_gene: -
j_gene: TRBJ2-5
v_gene: TRBV5-1
abundance: -
CDR3aa: CASSLAGPRGGETQYF
CDR3nt: TGCGCCAGCAGCTTGGCCGGGCCCCGGGGCGGAGAGACCCAGTACTTC

d_gene: -
j_gene: TRBJ2-3
v_gene: TRBV9
abundance: -
CDR3aa: CASSVEAAAFTDTQYF
CDR3nt: TGTGCCAGCAGCGTAGAGGCTGCGGCCTTCACAGATACGCAGTATTTT

d_gene: TRBD1
j_gene: TRBJ1-2
v_gene: TRBV9
abundance: -
CDR3aa: CASSVGQGARGYGYTF
CDR3nt: TGTGCCAGCAGCGTCGGACAGGGGGCGCGGGGTTATGGCTACACCTTC

d_gene: -
j_gene: TRBJ1-1
v_gene: TRBV3-1/TRBV3-2
abundance: once
CDR3aa: CASSQGQGSEAFF
CDR3nt: TGTGCCAGCAGCCAAGGGCAGGGATCTGAAGCTTTCTTT

d_gene: TRBD2
j_gene: TRBJ2-7
v_gene: TRBV30
abundance: -
CDR3aa: CAWTSLLSGNPYEQYF
CDR3nt: TGTGCCTGGACCAGCCTCCTCAGCGGGAACCCCTACGAGCAGTACTTC

d_gene: -
j_gene: TRBJ2-1
v_gene: TRBV11-2
abundance: -
CDR3aa: CASSSPTGGNEQFF
CDR3nt: TGTGCCAGCAGCTCCCCCACCGGGGGTAATGAGCAGTTCTTC

d_gene: TRBD2
j_gene: TRBJ2-1
v_gene: TRBV5-8
abundance: -
CDR3aa: CASSHAGLAGVMYNEQFF
CDR3nt: TGTGCCAGCAGCCACGCGGGACTAGCGGGGGTAATGTACAATGAGCAGTTCTTC

d_gene: TRBD1
j_gene: TRBJ2-5
v_gene: TRBV27
abundance: -
CDR3aa: CASSPGQGARTRGTETQYF
CDR3nt: TGTGCCAGCAGTCCGGGACAGGGGGCGCGAACCCGCGGGACGGAGACCCAGTACTTC

d_gene: -
j_gene: TRBJ1-4
v_gene: TRBV5-1
abundance: -
CDR3aa: CASSWRPEEEKLFF
CDR3nt: TGCGCCAGCAGCTGGAGACCAGAGGAAGAAAAACTGTTTTTT

d_gene: -
j_gene: TRBJ1-6
v_gene: TRBV7-3
abundance: -
CDR3aa: CASSGGTNSPLHF
CDR3nt: TGTGCCAGCAGCGGGGGGACCAATTCACCCCTCCACTTT

d_gene: -
j_gene: TRBJ2-3
v_gene: TRBV4-1
abundance: -
CDR3aa: CASSRSGLPADTQYF
CDR3nt: TGCGCCAGCAGCCGCTCAGGACTCCCGGCAGATACGCAGTATTTT

d_gene: -
j_gene: TRBJ2-3
v_gene: TRBV6-5
abundance: -
CDR3aa: CASSYSMATTDTQYF
CDR3nt: TGTGCCAGCAGTTACTCGATGGCTACCACAGATACGCAGTATTTT

d_gene: -
j_gene: TRBJ2-6
v_gene: TRBV19
abundance: -
CDR3aa: CASSGGGGGWANVLTF
CDR3nt: TGTGCCAGTAGCGGTGGTGGGGGCGGCTGGGCCAACGTCCTGACTTTC

d_gene: TRBD1
j_gene: TRBJ1-2
v_gene: TRBV4-3
abundance: -
CDR3aa: CASSQDQGGSSGGYTF
CDR3nt: TGCGCCAGCAGCCAAGATCAGGGGGGGTCGTCCGGTGGCTACACCTTC

d_gene: -
j_gene: TRBJ1-3
v_gene: TRBV9
abundance: -
CDR3aa: CASSVEDGGNTIYF
CDR3nt: TGTGCCAGCAGCGTAGAGGACGGCGGAAACACCATATATTTT

d_gene: TRBD1
j_gene: TRBJ1-5
v_gene: TRBV12-5
abundance: -
CDR3aa: CASGLAASATGGNQPQHF
CDR3nt: TGTGCTAGTGGTTTGGCAGCCTCTGCGACAGGGGGCAATCAGCCCCAGCATTTT

d_gene: -
j_gene: TRBJ2-1
v_gene: TRBV12-5
abundance: -
CDR3aa: CASGFHPSVNEQFF
CDR3nt: TGTGCTAGTGGTTTTCACCCCAGTGTGAATGAGCAGTTCTTC

d_gene: -
j_gene: TRBJ1-1
v_gene: TRBV2
abundance: -
CDR3aa: CASSESSRNTEAFF
CDR3nt: TGTGCCAGCAGTGAAAGCTCTAGGAACACTGAAGCTTTCTTT

d_gene: -
j_gene: TRBJ2-5
v_gene: TRBV5-1
abundance: -
CDR3aa: CASSGGGGVTQYF
CDR3nt: TGCGCCAGCAGCGGGGGGGGCGGAGTGACCCAGTACTTC

d_gene: TRBD2
j_gene: TRBJ2-2
v_gene: TRBV2
abundance: -
CDR3aa: CASRPTSATGELFF
CDR3nt: TGTGCCAGCAGGCCGACTAGCGCCACCGGGGAGCTGTTTTTT

d_gene: TRBD1
j_gene: TRBJ2-4
v_gene: TRBV5-6
abundance: -
CDR3aa: CASGRRDRFHYF
CDR3nt: TGTGCCAGCGGTCGCCGGGACAGGTTTCATTACTTC

d_gene: -
j_gene: TRBJ2-1
v_gene: TRBV11-3
abundance: -
CDR3aa: CASSLVGSSYNEQFF
CDR3nt: TGTGCCAGCAGCTTAGTCGGGAGCTCCTACAATGAGCAGTTCTTC